This T cell receptor beta chain was captured in a study of blood T cell repertoires in COVID-19. This table comes from immunoSEQ multiplex PCR, and its TCRdb copy is limited to in-frame clones, with some not included. The sample shows 120,000 or so clones, around 64% of them seen only once. This clone was counted only a few times. CDR3 size: 17 residues. The clonotype was recovered from a human donor with acute or convalescent COVID-19. The donor label of this sample is uncertain. Sequencing input: peripheral blood. J is TRBJ2-3 and V is TRBV21-1; the DNA was not compared with TRBD1, the D call given in the table. TRBV21-1 is tagged as a pseudogene. The CDR3 loop reads CASRPGQGVDRTDTQYF. As DNA, the CDR3 is TGTGCCAGCAGGCCGGGACAGGGGGTCGATCGGACAGATACGCAGTATTTT.